These 7 T cell receptor beta chains share one sample of origin, sequenced in a study of cytomegalovirus exposure and HLA in healthy donors. Only in-frame clones appear in the TCRdb table, and some are missing; sequencing was by immunoSEQ multiplex PCR. The sample lists about 400,000 clones, about nine tenths occurring once. The sequenced material came from PBMCs. The receptor set was obtained from a woman under 30 in good health and CMV-seronegative.

V and J are TRBV28 and TRBJ1-5; 9 bases agree with TRBD1. The junction had 9 bases not matched to a gene; V was cut back by 6 bases and J by 6 bases. CDR1 is MDHEN and CDR2 is SYDVKM in the germline V gene. The CDR3 loop spans 15 amino acids. CDR3 sequence (DNA): TGTGCCAGCAGCTACTCGGACAGGGGCCGTCAGCCCCAGCATTTT. Its protein product is CASSYSDRGRQPQHF.

The rearrangement joins TRBV7-9 to TRBJ2-7; 10 bases match TRBD2. Per germline, CDR1 SEHNR and CDR2 FQNEAQ (reference sequence). CDR3 length equals 15 residues. V lost 5 bases and J lost 4; bases outside the gene matches: 8. CDR3 region: CASSPPLAGKYEQYF. CDR3 in DNA: TGTGCCAGCAGCCCCCCACTAGCGGGAAAGTACGAGCAGTACTTC. Full variable domain (missing parts from reference TRBV7-9 and TRBJ2-7): DTGVSQNPRHKITKRGQNVTFRCDPISEHNRLYWYRQTLGQGPEFLTYFQNEAQLEKSRLLSDRFSAERPKGSFSTLEIQRTEQGDSAMYLCASSPPLAGKYEQYFGPGTRLTVT.

The rearrangement links TRBV28 to TRBJ1-1; 8 bases line up with TRBD1. The CDR3 covers 16 residues. Trimming at V came to 2 bases and at J to 3 bases, leaving 8 bases not matched to a gene. CDR1 and CDR2 (germline): MDHEN, SYDVKM. CDR3 protein: CASSLRQGASDTEAFF. Here the CDR3 DNA reads TGTGCCAGCAGTTTACGGCAGGGGGCTTCGGACACTGAAGCTTTCTTT.

The chain combines TRBV4-2 with TRBJ2-2, with 8 bases identical to TRBD2. CDR1 and CDR2 (germline): LGHNA, YNFKEQ. V shed 7 bases and J 6 bases; nucleotides not matched to a gene: 13. The CDR3 runs 16 residues. CDR3 in DNA: TGTGCCAGCACCCGAGGGTGGCGGGAGGCTGCCGGGGAGCTGTTTTTT. Amino acid sequence: CASTRGWREAAGELFF.

CDR3 DNA sequence: TGTGCCAGCAGTGAAATCCCCAGGCCAGTACCTTTTAGCTCCTATAATTCACCCCTCCACTTT. This translates into CASSEIPRPVPFSSYNSPLHF. The rearrangement links TRBV2 to TRBJ1-6; no reliable D call. With 2 bases removed from V and 0 bases from J, the gap between germline ends came to 23 bases. The germline V gene has CDR1 SNHLY and CDR2 FYNNEI. CDR3 length: 21 amino acids.

CDR3 in amino acids: CASSSSADTQYF. Here the CDR3 DNA reads TGTGCCAGCAGTTCTAGCGCAGATACGCAGTATTTT. This chain connects TRBV6-5 to TRBJ2-3, with D possibly TRBD2 on 6 matching bases. Germline CDR1 and CDR2: MNHEY and SVGAGI. This CDR3 contains 12 residues. Trimming shortened V by 4 bases and J by 4 bases, and 6 bases separated the two germline ends.

This sequence joins TRBV6-4 and TRBJ2-1; D is possibly TRBD2 (5 bases). The CDR3 covers 13 residues. V lost 2 bases and J lost 10, with 12 bases in between. Per germline, CDR1 MRHNA and CDR2 SNTAGT. DNA of the CDR3: TGTGCCAGCAGTGACCGGGGAGAGGGCGAGCAGTTCTTC. Translating it yields CASSDRGEGEQFF.